Presented here are 23 T cell receptor beta chains from one specimen sequenced in a study of radiation and T cells in renal cell carcinoma. Assay: immunoSEQ multiplex PCR; the TCRdb copy retains only in-frame clones and omits some. The table records about 140,000 clones, roughly 80% of them present only once. Time point indicated: baseline pretreatment blood. Treatment specified: 15 Gy SBRT to primary tumor, nephrectomy 4 weeks later. The sequenced sample was blood, obtained from a patient whose treatment included radiotherapy and nephrectomy. These receptors all stem from a woman aged 50 to 60 with renal cell carcinoma.

The V call is TRBV7-9, the J call TRBJ2-2; the D gene is possibly TRBD1 (5 bases). The germline gives CDR1 SEHNR, CDR2 FQNEAQ (reference sequence). The CDR3 length is 15 residues. The V end lost 3 bases, the J end lost 2 bases, and 10 bases lay between the germline ends. CDR3 in amino acids: CASSFTGSNTGELFF. CDR3 sequence (DNA): TGTGCCAGCAGCTTCACAGGCTCAAACACCGGGGAGCTGTTTTTT.

The V and J genes are TRBV19 and TRBJ2-2; D ambiguous. Trimming took off 8 bases at V and 0 bases at J, with 10 bases between the two ends. CDR1 is LNHDA and CDR2 is SQIVND in the germline V gene (reference sequence). The CDR3 is 14 amino acids. The CDR3 DNA sequence: TGTGCCAGTTCTGTTACCGCGAACACCGGGGAGCTGTTTTTT. Translated: CASSVTANTGELFF.

The chain is built from TRBV30 and TRBJ1-6, with D possibly being TRBD1 (5 bases). V was pared by 3 bases and J by 9 bases, with 9 bases between. Germline assignment: CDR1 GTSNPN and CDR2 SVGIG (reference sequence). The CDR3 loop spans 12 amino acids. The CDR3 nucleotides are TGTGCCTGGAGCCGGGGCTTTTCACCCCTCCACTTT. This sequence encodes CAWSRGFSPLHF.

The chain uses TRBV7-9 and TRBJ2-3, with D uncertain. Germline CDR1 and CDR2: SEHNR and FQNEAQ (reference sequence). With 2 bases removed from V and 3 bases from J, the gap between germline ends came to 9 bases. The CDR3 consists of 14 residues. In DNA, the CDR3 is TGTGCCAGCAGCTTACCAGGAACTACAGATACGCAGTATTTT. It encodes CASSLPGTTDTQYF.

The V call is TRBV5-4, the J call TRBJ1-1; TRBD1 is a possible D gene (6 bases). CDR1 is SGHNT and CDR2 is YYREEE in the germline V gene (reference sequence). V lost 7 bases and J lost 3, with 16 bases in between. The CDR3 sequence is 14 residues long. CDR3 in amino acids: CASRGDIEDTEAFF. CDR3 coding DNA: TGTGCCAGCCGAGGGGACATTGAGGACACTGAAGCTTTCTTT.

The CDR3 nucleotides read TGTGCCAGCAGCCCCCCGGATACAAACATTCAGTACTTC. Protein: CASSPPDTNIQYF. The chain joins TRBV5-6 to TRBJ2-4; no clear D. Germline values: CDR1 SGHDT, CDR2 YYEEEE. The CDR3 has 13 amino acids. Trimming stripped 4 bases from V and 6 bases from J, with 11 bases between.

CDR3 in DNA: TGTGCCAGTAAGTTTCAGGGGGCCGATGAAGCTTTCTTT. Residues: CASKFQGADEAFF. The V gene is TRBV5-8, the J gene TRBJ1-1, with 8 positions matching TRBD1. This CDR3 is 13 amino acids long. Germline CDR1 SGHTS, CDR2 YDEGEE. J gave up 7 bases and V 8 bases, and 10 bases lay outside the gene matches.

The chain is built from TRBV6-5 and TRBJ1-3, with D hard to call. V was cut by 6 bases and J by 0 bases, with 15 bases left in between. The CDR3 is made up of 16 amino acids. Germline loops: CDR1 MNHEY, CDR2 SVGAGI. CDR3 loop: CASSYHEGISGNTIYF. The CDR3 nucleotides are TGTGCCAGCAGCTACCACGAGGGTATCTCTGGAAACACCATATATTTT.

The chain couples TRBV7-9 to TRBJ2-3, with a possible D match to TRBD1 (6 bases). V dropped 0 bases and J dropped 7 bases, with 8 bases sitting between them. Per germline, CDR1 SEHNR and CDR2 FQNEAQ (reference sequence). This CDR3 comprises 13 residues. CDR3 residues: CASSLAQGYTQYF. In nucleotides, the CDR3 is TGTGCCAGCAGCTTAGCGCAGGGGTATACGCAGTATTTT.

Notes on this clone: An end of the junction differs from the germline gene, which may be a read error. The chain has TRBV27 and TRBJ2-1; 11 nucleotides line up with TRBD2. Germline values: CDR1 MNHEY, CDR2 SMNVEV (reference sequence). The length of the CDR3 is 16 residues. CDR3 loop: CASSPLAGGTYIEQFF. In DNA, the CDR3 is TGTGCCAGCAGCCCCTTAGCGGGAGGGACCTACATTGAGCAGTTCTTC.

The chain carries TRBV7-6 and TRBJ2-7; TRBD2 is a possible D gene (5 bases). V dropped 4 bases and J dropped 6 bases, with 7 bases sitting between them. Germline CDR1 reads SGHVS; CDR2 reads FNYEAQ. The CDR3 runs to 11 residues. The CDR3 nucleotides read TGTGCCAGCAGCTACAGCGGCGAGCAGTACTTC. Amino acid sequence: CASSYSGEQYF.

The rearrangement links TRBV6-4 to TRBJ1-1; D call uncertain. V was trimmed by 3 bases and J by 1 base, leaving 9 bases between them. Germline V gene sequence: CDR1 MRHNA, CDR2 SNTAGT. This CDR3 contains 14 residues. Here the CDR3 DNA reads TGTGCCAGCAGTGAAAGAGCGGAGAACACTGAAGCTTTCTTT. This encodes CASSERAENTEAFF.

The rearrangement links TRBV9 to TRBJ2-2; D gene uncertain. V shed 0 bases and J shed 0 bases, with 6 bases lying between them. Germline CDR1 and CDR2: SGDLS and YYNGEE. The CDR3 is 15 amino acids. CDR3 sequence reads: CASSVGNPNTGELFF. In DNA, the CDR3 is TGTGCCAGCAGCGTAGGTAACCCGAACACCGGGGAGCTGTTTTTT.

For this clone: The germline gene is not matched at one end of the junction; a read error may be the cause. The chain couples TRBV10-1 to TRBJ2-6; D unresolved. The CDR3 spans 18 residues. Germline V gene lookup returns CDR1 WNHNN and CDR2 SYGVQD (reference sequence). The chain's CDR3 is CASSLLSNRTKSGQRPDF. The CDR3 DNA sequence: TGCGCCAGCAGTCTTCTCTCAAATCGCACAAAGTCGGGCCAACGTCCTGACTTC.

The CDR3: CAIRLGSQMEKQYF. The DNA for the CDR3 is TGTGCCATCCGCCTCGGGTCTCAAATGGAGAAGCAGTACTTC. The chain couples TRBV7-9 to TRBJ2-7; D is ambiguous. Trimming took off 10 bases at V and 8 bases at J, with 24 bases between the two ends. This CDR3 has 14 residues. Germline CDR1 SEHNR, CDR2 FQNEAQ (reference sequence).

The rearrangement links TRBV4-2 to TRBJ1-4; no clear D gene. Per the germline V gene, CDR1 is LGHNA and CDR2 is YNFKEQ. V dropped 0 bases and J dropped 0 bases, with 11 bases sitting between them. The CDR3 length is 17 residues. CDR3 DNA sequence: TGTGCCAGCAGCCAAGAATCGGACTCTCCAACTAATGAAAAACTGTTTTTT. Its translation is CASSQESDSPTNEKLFF.

CDR3 in amino acids: CASSLDVAAQNYGYTF. The CDR3 DNA reads TGTGCCAGCAGCTTAGATGTGGCAGCCCAAAACTATGGCTACACCTTC. The gene calls are TRBV7-2 and TRBJ1-2; D call uncertain. CDR3 length: 16 residues. The germline V gene encodes CDR1 SGHTA and CDR2 FQGNSA. Trimming took off 1 base at V and 2 bases at J, with 14 bases between the two ends.

Comments on this clone: Given a far larger clone just one base away, this is likely a sequencing read error. The chain recombines TRBV10-1 with TRBJ1-1, with TRBD1 matching 8 bases. The J segment lost 1 base and the V segment lost 6 bases, leaving 4 bases of the junction unmatched. The germline V gene encodes CDR1 WNHNN and CDR2 SYGVQD (reference sequence). The CDR3 is 14 amino acids. CDR3 protein: CASSPGQGNTEAFF. The DNA of the CDR3 is TGCGCCAGCAGCCCCGGACAGGGGAACACTGAAGCTTTCTTT.

V and J are TRBV2 and TRBJ2-4; 8 bases agree with TRBD2. V was pared by 7 bases and J by 9 bases, with 5 bases of the junction left unmatched. This CDR3 comprises 12 residues. Germline lookup yields CDR1 SNHLY and CDR2 FYNNEI. CDR3 amino acids: CASKTSAGIQYF. The DNA for the CDR3 is TGTGCCAGCAAGACTAGCGCCGGCATTCAGTACTTC.

The chain has TRBV7-9 and TRBJ1-4; no definite D call. Germline-derived CDR1 and CDR2 are SEHNR and FQNEAQ (reference sequence). The V end was cut by 1 base, the J end by 8 bases, with 8 bases between. The CDR3 length is 13 residues. The CDR3 nucleotides read TGTGCCAGCAGCTTAGTGGTCGGGGAAAAACTGTTTTTT. Protein sequence: CASSLVVGEKLFF.

This clone was seen more than once but under ten times. The CDR3 is CASSNLGEQYF. The CDR3 DNA reads as TGTGCCAGCAGCAACTTGGGCGAGCAGTACTTC. The V gene is TRBV11-2, the J gene TRBJ2-7; D uncertain. V lost 5 bases, J lost 6 bases, and 8 bases lay in between. The CDR3 extends over 11 amino acids. Germline assignment: CDR1 SGHAT and CDR2 FQNNGV.

This clone was seen more than once but under ten times. V gene TRBV5-1 combines with J gene TRBJ2-1; D not certain. The V end lost 2 bases, the J end lost 3 bases, and 9 bases lay between the germline ends. Germline V gene lookup returns CDR1 SGHRS and CDR2 YFSETQ. The CDR3 length is 14 residues. The CDR3 spells CASSFQADYNEQFF. The CDR3 nucleotides are TGCGCCAGCAGCTTCCAGGCAGACTACAATGAGCAGTTCTTC.

V gene TRBV9 combines with J gene TRBJ1-1; D call uncertain. The CDR3 consists of 12 residues. CDR1 and CDR2 from the germline V gene are SGDLS and YYNGEE. V gave up 1 base and J gave up 5 bases, with 6 bases separating them. The DNA of the CDR3 is TGTGCCAGCAGCGTACCGAGGACTGAAGCTTTCTTT. It translates to CASSVPRTEAFF. Filled out from reference TRBV9 and TRBJ1-1, the complete variable domain reads DSGVTQTPKHLITATGQRVTLRCSPRSGDLSVYWYQQSLDQGLQFLIQYYNGEERAKGNILERFSAQQFPDLHSELNLSSLELGDSALYFCASSVPRTEAFFGQGTRLTVV.